The 10 T cell receptor beta chains presented below share a single source sample, sequenced in a study of cytomegalovirus exposure and HLA in healthy donors. In the PCR, 60 Vbeta and 13 Jbeta primers were used. TCRdb's table, derived via immunoSEQ multiplex PCR, lists solely in-frame clones and lacks some. The sample shows 84,000 or so clones, around 77% of them seen only once. The sample was PBMCs. All receptors come from a man between 50 and 59 years old in good health and CMV-seronegative.

About this clone itself: One end of the junction is discordant with germline, which a read error may explain. The rearrangement joins TRBV7-9 to TRBJ1-2, with 10 bases fitting TRBD1. CDR1 is SEHNR and CDR2 is FQNEAQ in the germline V gene (reference sequence). The CDR3 runs 15 residues. The CDR3 DNA is TGTTCCAGCAGACGTGGACAGGGGGCTAACTATGGCTACACCTTC. Amino acids: CSSRRGQGANYGYTF.

The rearrangement uses TRBV10-3 and TRBJ1-5; 9 bases match TRBD1. V was pared by 4 bases and J by 5 bases, with 3 bases of the junction left unmatched. Per germline, CDR1 ENHRY and CDR2 SYGVKD. CDR3 size: 14 residues. CDR3 DNA: TGTGCCATCAGTGGGGACAGGGACGATCAGCCCCAGCATTTT. Its protein is CAISGDRDDQPQHF.

The chain has TRBV11-2 and TRBJ2-6; TRBD2 is a possible D gene (5 bases). CDR3 length: 18 amino acids. CDR1 is SGHAT and CDR2 is FQNNGV in the germline V gene. Trimming removed 2 bases from V and 4 bases from J, with 18 bases in between. In nucleotides, the CDR3 is TGTGCCAGCAGCTTACGGGGAGCACGGCTCGGAGGGGCCAACGTCCTGACTTTC. This codes for CASSLRGARLGGANVLTF.

The rearrangement links TRBV5-1 to TRBJ2-2; TRBD2 is a possible D gene (5 bases). Looked up from germline, CDR1 is SGHRS and CDR2 is YFSETQ. Trimming shortened V by 1 base and J by 5 bases, and 6 bases separated the two germline ends. The CDR3 has 13 residues. The DNA of the CDR3 is TGCGCCAGCAGCTTGAGGGAGACCGGGGAGCTGTTTTTT. Amino acids: CASSLRETGELFF.

The chain couples TRBV30 to TRBJ2-6; TRBD2 might be the D (7 bases). The CDR3 covers 19 residues. Germline V lookup: CDR1 GTSNPN, CDR2 SVGIG (reference sequence). V lost 4 bases and J lost 2, with 24 bases in between. CDR3 coding DNA: TGTGCCTGGATTGGGTACTGGCGGGGGCGACCAGCTGGGGCCAACGTCCTGACTTTC. Residues: CAWIGYWRGRPAGANVLTF.

The chain is built from TRBV5-4 and TRBJ2-1, with TRBD2 identical over 9 bases. This CDR3 has 15 residues. V lost 0 bases and J lost 7; bases outside the gene matches: 5. Germline V gives CDR1 SGHNT, CDR2 YYREEE (reference sequence). CDR3 protein: CASSLGAGGPNEQFF. CDR3 DNA: TGTGCCAGCAGCTTGGGGGCGGGGGGGCCTAATGAGCAGTTCTTC.

V is TRBV7-2 and J is TRBJ1-6; 8 nucleotides line up with TRBD1. CDR1 SGHTA and CDR2 FQGNSA come from the germline V gene. The V segment lost 4 bases and the J segment 6 bases; nucleotides outside the gene matches: 5. The CDR3 has 15 residues. As DNA, the CDR3 is TGTGCCAGCAGCTCGGGGACAGGCCGTAATTCACCCCTCCACTTT. Its protein product is CASSSGTGRNSPLHF.

The chain employs TRBV29-1 and TRBJ1-2; D is perhaps TRBD1 (6 bases). Per germline, CDR1 SQVTM and CDR2 ANQGSEA. The CDR3 totals 11 residues. V shed 7 bases and J shed 6 bases, with 12 bases lying between them. The CDR3 nucleotides are TGCAGCGCCCGGGAGGGGGATGGCTACACCTTC. It is translated as CSAREGDGYTF.

The chain uses TRBV6-5 and TRBJ2-3; 7 nucleotides match TRBD2. V lost 6 bases to trimming and J lost 0 bases; unmatched junction nucleotides: 3. Germline V gene lookup returns CDR1 MNHEY and CDR2 SVGAGI. The CDR3 loop spans 14 amino acids. In DNA form, the CDR3 reads TGTGCCAGCAGGCGCGGGGGTAGCACAGATACGCAGTATTTT. This codes for CASRRGGSTDTQYF.

The chain links TRBV29-1 to TRBJ2-7; D uncertain. V dropped 3 bases and J dropped 0 bases, with 3 bases sitting between them. The germline V gene encodes CDR1 SQVTM and CDR2 ANQGSEA. The length of the CDR3 is 11 residues. The CDR3 region is CSVESSYEQYF. For the CDR3, the DNA is TGCAGCGTTGAGAGCTCCTACGAGCAGTACTTC.